This T cell receptor (beta chain) was obtained from a study of blood T cells in healthy people across ages. Study-level background: There was about one barcoded beta molecule captured by template switching per two T cells. Study conclusions and caveats: A roughly linear age-dependent decrease characterized TCR beta diversity per million T cells. Diversity was estimated from one million T cells, and these estimates were considered underestimates.

This clonotype was seen more than once but under ten times. The antigen is not known. Germline values: CDR1 SEHNR, CDR2 FQNEAQ (reference sequence). J was trimmed by 3 bases and V by 1 base; bases with no gene match: 2. The CDR3 runs 15 residues. Then a second PCR, running about 7 to 11 cycles, was carried out with a sample-barcoded 5' primer and a J-beta primer mix. Tagging of each cDNA molecule was performed by a template-switch adaptor with 12 random nucleotides. One entry per CDR3 protein, called by TCRdb with MiXCR from the 5' RACE reads. The sample lists fewer than 900,000 distinct CDR3 sequences; roughly 44% were seen once.

This sequence joins TRBV7-9 and TRBJ2-5, with 10 bases that match TRBD2. The source material was blood. The origin of this receptor is a woman aged 60 to 75 in good health. CDR3 sequence: CASSLEGLAEETQYF. In nucleotides, the CDR3 is TGTGCCAGCAGCTTAGAAGGACTAGCGGAAGAGACCCAGTACTTC.